This TCR beta chain comes out of a study of T cells in Graves' hyperthyroidism and ophthalmopathy. Overall study: Staff took peripheral blood when the initial diagnosis was made, before any treatment began. Study-wide points: Ophthalmopathy stood apart from stable hyperthyroidism in a 13 V-J model.

This clonotype was counted at least ten times. Antigen: not known. CDR3 length equals 16 residues. The V gene's germline CDR1 is MNHEY and CDR2 SVGAGI. V was trimmed by 0 bases and J by 2 bases, leaving 11 bases between them. At least 3 on the Clinical Activity Score was recorded for ophthalmopathy patients, who also had NOSPECS grade at least 4 and duration under 3 months. The study excluded patients with uncontrolled infection, other autoimmune disease, pregnancy or lactation. It was RNA transcripts that yielded the amplified TCR beta CDR3 regions. The HTBI set primed first-round TCR CDR3 RT-PCR. TCRdb reprocessed the multiplex PCR reads via MiXCR and lists one record per CDR3 protein. In the table there are about 520,000 distinct CDR3 sequences, approximately 25% of which are singletons.

The clonotype comes from a woman aged 25 to 45 with Graves' ophthalmopathy. The V gene is TRBV6-5, the J gene TRBJ1-3; D is possibly TRBD1 (6 bases). Sequencing was carried out using blood. For the CDR3, the DNA is TGTGCCAGCAGTTACTCGAGCAGGGGCACTGGAAACACCATATATTTT. Translation: CASSYSSRGTGNTIYF.